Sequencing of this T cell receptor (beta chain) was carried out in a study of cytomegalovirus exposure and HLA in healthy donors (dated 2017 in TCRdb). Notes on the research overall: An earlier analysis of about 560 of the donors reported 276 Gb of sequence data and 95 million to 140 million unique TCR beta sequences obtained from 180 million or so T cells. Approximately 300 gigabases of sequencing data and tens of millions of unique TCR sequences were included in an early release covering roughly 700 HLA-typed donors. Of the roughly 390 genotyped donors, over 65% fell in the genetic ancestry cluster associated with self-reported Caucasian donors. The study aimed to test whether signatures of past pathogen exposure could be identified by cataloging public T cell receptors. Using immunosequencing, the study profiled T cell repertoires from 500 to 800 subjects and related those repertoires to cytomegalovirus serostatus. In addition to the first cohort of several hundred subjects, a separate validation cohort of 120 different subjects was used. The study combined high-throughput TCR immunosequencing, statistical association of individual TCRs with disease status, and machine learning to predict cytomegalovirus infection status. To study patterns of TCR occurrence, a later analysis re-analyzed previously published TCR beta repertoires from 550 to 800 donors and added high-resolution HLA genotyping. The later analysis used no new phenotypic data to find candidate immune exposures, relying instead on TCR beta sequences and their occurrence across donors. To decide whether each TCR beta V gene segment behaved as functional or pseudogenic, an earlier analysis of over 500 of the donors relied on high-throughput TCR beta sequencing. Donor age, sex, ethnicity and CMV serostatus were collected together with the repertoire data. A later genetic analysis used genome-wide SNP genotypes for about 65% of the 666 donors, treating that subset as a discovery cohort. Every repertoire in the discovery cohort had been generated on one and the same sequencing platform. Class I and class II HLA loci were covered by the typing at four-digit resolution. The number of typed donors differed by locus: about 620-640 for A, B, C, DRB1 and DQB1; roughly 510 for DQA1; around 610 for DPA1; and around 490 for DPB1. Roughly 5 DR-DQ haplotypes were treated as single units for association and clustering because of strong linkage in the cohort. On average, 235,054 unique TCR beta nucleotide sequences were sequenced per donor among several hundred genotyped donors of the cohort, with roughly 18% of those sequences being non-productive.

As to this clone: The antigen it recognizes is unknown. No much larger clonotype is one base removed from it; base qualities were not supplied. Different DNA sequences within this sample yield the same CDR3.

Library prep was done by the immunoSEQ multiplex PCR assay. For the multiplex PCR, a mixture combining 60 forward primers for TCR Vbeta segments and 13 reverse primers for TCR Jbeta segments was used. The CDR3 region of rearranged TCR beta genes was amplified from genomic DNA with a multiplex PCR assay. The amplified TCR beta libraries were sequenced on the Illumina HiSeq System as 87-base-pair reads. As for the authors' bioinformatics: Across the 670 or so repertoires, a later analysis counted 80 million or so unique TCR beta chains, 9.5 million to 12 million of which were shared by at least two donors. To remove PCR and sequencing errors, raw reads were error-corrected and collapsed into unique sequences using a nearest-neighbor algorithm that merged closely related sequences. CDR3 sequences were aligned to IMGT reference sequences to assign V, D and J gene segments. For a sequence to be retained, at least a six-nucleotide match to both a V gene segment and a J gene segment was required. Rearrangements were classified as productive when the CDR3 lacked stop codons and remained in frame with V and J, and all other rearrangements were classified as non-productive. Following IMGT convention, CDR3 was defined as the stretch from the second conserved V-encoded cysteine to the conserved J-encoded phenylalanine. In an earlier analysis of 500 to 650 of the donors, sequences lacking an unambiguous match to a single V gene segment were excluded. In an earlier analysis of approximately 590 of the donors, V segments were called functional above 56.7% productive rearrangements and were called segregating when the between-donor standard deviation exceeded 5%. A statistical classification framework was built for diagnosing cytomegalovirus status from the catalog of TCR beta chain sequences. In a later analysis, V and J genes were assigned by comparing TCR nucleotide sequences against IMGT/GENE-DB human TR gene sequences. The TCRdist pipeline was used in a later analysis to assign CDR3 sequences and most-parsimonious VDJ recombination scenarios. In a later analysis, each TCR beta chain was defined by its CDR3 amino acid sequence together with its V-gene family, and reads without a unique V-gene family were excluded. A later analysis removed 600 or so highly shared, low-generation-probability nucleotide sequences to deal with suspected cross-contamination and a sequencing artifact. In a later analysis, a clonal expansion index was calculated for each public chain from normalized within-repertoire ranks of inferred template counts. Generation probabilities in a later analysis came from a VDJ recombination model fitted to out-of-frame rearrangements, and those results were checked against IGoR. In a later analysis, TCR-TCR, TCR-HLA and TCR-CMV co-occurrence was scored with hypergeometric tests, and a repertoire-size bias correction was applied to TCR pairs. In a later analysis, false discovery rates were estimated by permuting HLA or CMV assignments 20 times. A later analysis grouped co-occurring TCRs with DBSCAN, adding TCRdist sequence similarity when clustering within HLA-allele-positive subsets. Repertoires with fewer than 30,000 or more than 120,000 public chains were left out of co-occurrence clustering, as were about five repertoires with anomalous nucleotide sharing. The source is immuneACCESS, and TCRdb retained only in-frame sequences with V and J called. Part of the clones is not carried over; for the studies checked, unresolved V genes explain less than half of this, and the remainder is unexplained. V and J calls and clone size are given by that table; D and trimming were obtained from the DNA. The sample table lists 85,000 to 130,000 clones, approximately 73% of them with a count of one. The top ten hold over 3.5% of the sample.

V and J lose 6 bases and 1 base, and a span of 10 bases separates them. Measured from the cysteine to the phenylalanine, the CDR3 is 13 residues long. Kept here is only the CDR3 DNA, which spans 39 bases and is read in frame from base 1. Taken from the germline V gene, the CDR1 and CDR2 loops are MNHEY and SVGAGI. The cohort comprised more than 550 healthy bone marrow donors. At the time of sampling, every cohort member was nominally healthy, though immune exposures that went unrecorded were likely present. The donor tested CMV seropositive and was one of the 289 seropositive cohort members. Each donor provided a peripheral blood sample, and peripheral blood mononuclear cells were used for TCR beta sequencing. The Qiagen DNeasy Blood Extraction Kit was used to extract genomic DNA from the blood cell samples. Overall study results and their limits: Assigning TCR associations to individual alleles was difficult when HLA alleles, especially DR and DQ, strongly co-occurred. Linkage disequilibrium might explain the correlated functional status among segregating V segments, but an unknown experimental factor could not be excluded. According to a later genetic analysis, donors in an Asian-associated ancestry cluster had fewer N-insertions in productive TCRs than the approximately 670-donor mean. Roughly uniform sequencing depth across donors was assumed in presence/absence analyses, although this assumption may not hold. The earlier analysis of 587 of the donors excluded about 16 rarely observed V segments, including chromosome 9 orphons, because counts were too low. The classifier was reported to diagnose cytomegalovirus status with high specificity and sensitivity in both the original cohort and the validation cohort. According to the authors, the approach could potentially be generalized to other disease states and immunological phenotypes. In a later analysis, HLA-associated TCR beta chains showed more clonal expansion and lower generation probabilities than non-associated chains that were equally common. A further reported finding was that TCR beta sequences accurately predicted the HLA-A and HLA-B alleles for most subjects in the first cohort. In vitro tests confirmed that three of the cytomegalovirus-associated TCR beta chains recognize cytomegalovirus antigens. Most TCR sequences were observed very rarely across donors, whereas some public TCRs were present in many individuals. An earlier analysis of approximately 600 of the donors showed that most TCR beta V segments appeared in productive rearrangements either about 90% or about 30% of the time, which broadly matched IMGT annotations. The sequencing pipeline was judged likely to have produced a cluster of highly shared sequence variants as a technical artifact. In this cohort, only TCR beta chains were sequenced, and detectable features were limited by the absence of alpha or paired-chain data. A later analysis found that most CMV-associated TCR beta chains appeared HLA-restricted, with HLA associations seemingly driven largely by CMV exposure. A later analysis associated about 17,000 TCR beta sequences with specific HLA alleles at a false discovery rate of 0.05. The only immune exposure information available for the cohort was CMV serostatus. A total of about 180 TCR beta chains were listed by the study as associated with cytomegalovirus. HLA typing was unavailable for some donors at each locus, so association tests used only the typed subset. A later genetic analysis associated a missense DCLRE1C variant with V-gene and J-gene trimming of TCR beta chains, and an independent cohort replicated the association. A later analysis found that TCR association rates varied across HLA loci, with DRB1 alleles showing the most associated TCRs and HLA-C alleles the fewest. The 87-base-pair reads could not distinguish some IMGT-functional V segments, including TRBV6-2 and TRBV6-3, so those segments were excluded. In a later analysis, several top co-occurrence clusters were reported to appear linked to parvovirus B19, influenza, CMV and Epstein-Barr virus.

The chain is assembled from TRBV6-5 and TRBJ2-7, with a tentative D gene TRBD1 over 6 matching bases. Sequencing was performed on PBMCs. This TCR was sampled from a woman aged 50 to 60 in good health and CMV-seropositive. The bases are TGTGCCAGCAGCCTGGACAGATCCTACGAGCAGTACTTC. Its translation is CASSLDRSYEQYF.